This T cell receptor beta chain was observed in a study of response to subunit inactivated influenza vaccine. TCRdb re-called the RT-PCR reads through MiXCR, storing one row per CDR3 protein. The sample records around 530,000 distinct CDR3 sequences, about 10% being singletons. Remarks on this clonotype: Antigen unknown.

Study results and limitations: It was suggested by the authors that few new T cells are recruited by each seasonal influenza vaccination.

Losses at the gene ends were 3 bases for V and 1 base for J; bases not matched to a gene: 3. Per germline, CDR1 SNHLY and CDR2 FYNNEI. CDR3 size: 15 residues. The source was PBMCs from blood, collected on the day of vaccination. The clonotype comes from a man aged 50 or older who received an inactivated influenza vaccine. The chain is built from TRBV2 and TRBJ1-5, with 7 bases matching TRBD1. CDR3 bases: TGTGCCAGCAGTGAGAGGGGGCACAGCAATCAGCCCCAGCATTTT. Protein sequence: CASSERGHSNQPQHF.